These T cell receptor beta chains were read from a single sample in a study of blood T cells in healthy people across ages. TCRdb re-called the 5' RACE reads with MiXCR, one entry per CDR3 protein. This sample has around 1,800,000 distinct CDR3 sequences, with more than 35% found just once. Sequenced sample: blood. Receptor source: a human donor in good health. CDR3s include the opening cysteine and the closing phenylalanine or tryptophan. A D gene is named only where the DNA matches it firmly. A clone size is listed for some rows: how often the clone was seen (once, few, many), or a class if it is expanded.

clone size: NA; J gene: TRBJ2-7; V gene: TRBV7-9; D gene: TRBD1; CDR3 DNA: TGTGCCAGCAGCCACGCCGGGACAGGTCCCTACGAGCAGTACTTC; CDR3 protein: CASSHAGTGPYEQYF
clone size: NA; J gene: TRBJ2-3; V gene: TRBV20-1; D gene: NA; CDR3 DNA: TGCAGTGCTAGGTCGTTGAGGAACACAGATACGCAGTATTTT; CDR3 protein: CSARSLRNTDTQYF
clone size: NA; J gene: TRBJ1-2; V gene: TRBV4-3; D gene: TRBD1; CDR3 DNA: TGCGCCAGCAGCCAAGATTTGGACAGGGGCGCACGTCGTGGCTACACCTTC; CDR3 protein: CASSQDLDRGARRGYTF
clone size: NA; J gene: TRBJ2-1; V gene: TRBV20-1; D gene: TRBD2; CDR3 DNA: TGCAGTGCTAGAGATCGAGGACTAGCGGGGGGCTCCTACAATGAGCAGTTCTTC; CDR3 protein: CSARDRGLAGGSYNEQFF
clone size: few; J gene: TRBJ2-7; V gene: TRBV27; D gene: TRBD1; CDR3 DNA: TGTGCCTGTAGACAGGGCCCTGACTACGAGCAGTACTTC; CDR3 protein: CACRQGPDYEQYF
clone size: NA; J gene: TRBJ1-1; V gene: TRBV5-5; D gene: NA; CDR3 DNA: TGTGCCAGCAGCCCCTGGTCGAACACTGAAGCTTTCTTT; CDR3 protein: CASSPWSNTEAFF
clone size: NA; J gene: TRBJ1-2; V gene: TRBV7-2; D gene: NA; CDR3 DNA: TGTGCCAGCAGCTTATACGAGACTTCCCTCGGAGGTGGCTACACCTTC; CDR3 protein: CASSLYETSLGGGYTF
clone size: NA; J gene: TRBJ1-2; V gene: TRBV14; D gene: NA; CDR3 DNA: TGTGCCAGCAGCCAAAGTAGGGTCGATGGCTACACCTTC; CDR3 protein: CASSQSRVDGYTF
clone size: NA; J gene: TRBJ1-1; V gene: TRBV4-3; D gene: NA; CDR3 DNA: TGCGCCAGCAGCCAAGGGGGTCAGGGGAACGCTGAAGCTTTCTTT; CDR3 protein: CASSQGGQGNAEAFF
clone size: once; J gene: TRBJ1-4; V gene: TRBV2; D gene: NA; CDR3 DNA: TGTGCCAGCATGGGGGGAACTAATGAAAAACTGTTTTTT; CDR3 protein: CASMGGTNEKLFF
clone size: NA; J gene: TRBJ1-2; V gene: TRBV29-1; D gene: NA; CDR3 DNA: TGCAGCGTCCCCTGGACAGACTTCTATGGCTACACCTTC; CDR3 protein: CSVPWTDFYGYTF
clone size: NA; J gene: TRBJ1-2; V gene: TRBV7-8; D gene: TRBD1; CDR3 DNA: TGTGCCAGCAGCTTAGGGGGGACAGGGGAGGACTATGGCTACACCTTC; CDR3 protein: CASSLGGTGEDYGYTF
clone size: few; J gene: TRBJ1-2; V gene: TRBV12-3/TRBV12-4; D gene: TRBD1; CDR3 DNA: TGTGCCAGCAGGGGAACAGGGGGTATGGGCTACACCTTC; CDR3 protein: CASRGTGGMGYTF
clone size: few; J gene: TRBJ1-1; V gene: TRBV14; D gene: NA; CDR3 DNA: TGTGCCAGCAGCCAAGATACGAACACTGAAGCTTTCTTT; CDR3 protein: CASSQDTNTEAFF
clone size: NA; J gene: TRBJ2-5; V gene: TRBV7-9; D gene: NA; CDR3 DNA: TGTGCCAGCAGCTTGGGCAGGGACCCACTTAGACTCGGGAAGACCCAGTACTTC; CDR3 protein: CASSLGRDPLRLGKTQYF
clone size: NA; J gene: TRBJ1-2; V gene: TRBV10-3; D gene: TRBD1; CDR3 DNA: TGTGCCATACAGGGGTATTCTGGCTACACCTTC; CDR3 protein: CAIQGYSGYTF
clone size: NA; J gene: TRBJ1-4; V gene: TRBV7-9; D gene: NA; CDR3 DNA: TGTGCCAGCAGCAAGGGGGAAAAACTGTTTTTT; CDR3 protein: CASSKGEKLFF
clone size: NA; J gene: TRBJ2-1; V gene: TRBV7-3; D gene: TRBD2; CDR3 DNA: TGTGCCAGCAGCTTACTCGGCGGGCTAGCGGGGGGCCAATACAATGAGCAGTTCTTC; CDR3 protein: CASSLLGGLAGGQYNEQFF
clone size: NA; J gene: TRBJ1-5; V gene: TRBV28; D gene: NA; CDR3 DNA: TGTGCCAGCAGTTTTGGGTTGGGCTTGAGCAATCAGCCCCAGCATTTT; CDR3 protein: CASSFGLGLSNQPQHF
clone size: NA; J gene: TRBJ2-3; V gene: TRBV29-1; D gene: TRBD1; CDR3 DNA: TGCAGCGTTGGGGGACAGGGATACTTCTCCTCATTCACAGATACGCAGTATTTT; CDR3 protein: CSVGGQGYFSSFTDTQYF